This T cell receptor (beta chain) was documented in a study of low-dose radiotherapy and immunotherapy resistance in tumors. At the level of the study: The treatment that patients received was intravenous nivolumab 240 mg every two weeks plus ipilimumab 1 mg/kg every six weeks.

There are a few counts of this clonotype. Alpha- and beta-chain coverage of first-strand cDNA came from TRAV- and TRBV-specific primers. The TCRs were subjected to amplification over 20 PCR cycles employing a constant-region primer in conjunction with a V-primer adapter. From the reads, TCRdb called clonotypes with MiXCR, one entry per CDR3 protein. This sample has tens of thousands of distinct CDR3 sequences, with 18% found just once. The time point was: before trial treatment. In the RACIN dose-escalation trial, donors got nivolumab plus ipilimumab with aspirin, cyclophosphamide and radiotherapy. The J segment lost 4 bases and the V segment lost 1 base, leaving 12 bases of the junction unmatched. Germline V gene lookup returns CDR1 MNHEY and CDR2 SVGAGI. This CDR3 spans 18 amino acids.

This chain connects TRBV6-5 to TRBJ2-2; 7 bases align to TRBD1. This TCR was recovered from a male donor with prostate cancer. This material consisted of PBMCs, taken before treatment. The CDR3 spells CASSYFARIDRATGELFF. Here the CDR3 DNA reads TGTGCCAGCAGTTACTTCGCCAGAATCGACAGGGCCACCGGGGAGCTGTTTTTT.